Sequencing of this TCR beta chain was carried out in a study of regulatory T cells in long-lasting Graves disease. Findings and caveats of the study: With 2,500 to 3,500 shared public clonotypes, persistent patients exceeded new patients, who shared just over 950. Segments TRBV28, TRBJ1-2 and TRBJ2-5 showed preferential usage in persistent disease. Thyroid tissue was not studied; only peripheral blood was.

Building the TCR beta libraries relied on iRepertoire HTBI primers, and CDR3 regions underwent Arm-PCR. MiXCR was run by TCRdb on the multiplex PCR reads, yielding one entry per CDR3 protein. The table includes over 300,000 distinct CDR3 sequences, about 20% detected once. The V segment lost 4 bases and the J segment 2 bases; nucleotides outside the gene matches: 5. The CDR3 contains 16 residues. Per the germline V gene, CDR1 is MNHEY and CDR2 is SVGAGI. For this clonotype: Its target is not known.

Documented time point: persistent/refractory GD, antithyroid drugs over 5 years with positive TRAb. From RNA extracted from PBMCs, the TCR library was made. Patients with Graves' disease were diagnosed by American Thyroid Association guidelines. The material sequenced was peripheral blood mononuclear cells (PBMCs), taken when the disease was refractory, from a patient treated with antithyroid drugs. This TCR derives from a female donor with Graves disease. V gene TRBV6-5 combines with J gene TRBJ2-5; 12 bases are shared with TRBD2. The CDR3: CASSSPLAGGQETQYF. For the CDR3, the DNA is TGTGCCAGCAGTTCCCCCCTAGCGGGGGGGCAAGAGACCCAGTACTTC.